The 27 T cell receptor beta chains given below trace back to one sample, sequenced in a study of blood T cells in healthy people across ages. A J-beta primer mix and a sample-barcoded 5' primer were used in a second PCR of about 7 to 12 cycles. One entry per CDR3 protein, called by TCRdb with MiXCR from the 5' RACE reads. The sample contains about 750,000 distinct CDR3 sequences, about 55% of which appear only once. Sequenced input: blood. The receptor source for this set is a man of 80 years or more in good health.

The chain has TRBV5-1 and TRBJ2-1, with unresolved D. There are 15 residues in the CDR3. From germline, CDR1 is SGHRS and CDR2 YFSETQ. V was pared by 3 bases and J by 0 bases, with 10 bases between. Here the CDR3 DNA reads TGCGCCAGCAGCTCAGTCGCCAGCTCCTACAATGAGCAGTTCTTC. Amino acid sequence: CASSSVASSYNEQFF.

The rearrangement uses TRBV24-1 and TRBJ2-1; TRBD2 matches 9 bases. The V gene's germline CDR1 is KGHDR and CDR2 SFDVKD. Losses at the gene ends were 4 bases for V and 9 bases for J; bases not matched to a gene: 12. CDR3 length: 16 amino acids. For the CDR3, the DNA is TGTGCCACCAGTGACACGGCTAGCGGGGTGGGGGGTGAGCAGTTCTTC. It translates to CATSDTASGVGGEQFF.

The chain is built from TRBV7-2 and TRBJ1-5; no reliable D call. The CDR3 extends over 14 amino acids. V lost 3 bases and J 0 bases, leaving 6 bases between the germline ends. Germline CDR1 and CDR2: SGHTA and FQGNSA. The CDR3: CASSLRFSNQPQHF. The DNA for the CDR3 is TGTGCCAGCAGCTTGCGGTTTAGCAATCAGCCCCAGCATTTT.

V gene TRBV10-3 combines with J gene TRBJ1-5; D is unresolved. The V and J ends lost 0 bases and 5 bases respectively, with 17 bases between them. Germline CDR1 is ENHRY and CDR2 is SYGVKD. This CDR3 has 17 residues. The CDR3 DNA follows: TGTGCCATCAGTGAGTCGGGTAAAGGGATTTTCGATCAGCCCCAGCATTTT. Protein sequence: CAISESGKGIFDQPQHF.

The chain is built from TRBV12-3 or TRBV12-4 and TRBJ1-6, with D perhaps TRBD1 (5 bases). Trimming shortened V by 8 bases and J by 6 bases, and 14 bases separated the two germline ends. There are 14 residues in the CDR3. The CDR3 region has the DNA TGTGCCAGCCACACAGGCCGCAGTAATTCACCCCTCCACTTT. Its translation: CASHTGRSNSPLHF.

This clonotype has more than one count but fewer than ten. This chain uses TRBV7-2 with TRBJ1-6; no clear D. The V and J ends lost 5 bases and 9 bases respectively, with 14 bases between them. This CDR3 region has 14 residues. The germline V gene encodes CDR1 SGHTA and CDR2 FQGNSA. CDR3 residues: CASSVQLFGSPLHF. CDR3 sequence (DNA): TGTGCCAGCAGCGTCCAGTTATTTGGTTCACCCCTCCACTTT.

About this clonotype: This clone may be a read error of a much larger clone one base away. The J gene is TRBJ1-5, the V gene TRBV29-1; D gene uncertain. Germline assignment: CDR1 SQVTM and CDR2 ANQGSEA. V gave up 4 bases and J gave up 4 bases, with 8 bases separating them. This CDR3 has 12 residues. The CDR3 loop is CSVVGGNQPQHF. For the CDR3, the DNA is TGCAGCGTTGTAGGCGGGAATCAGCCCCAGCATTTT.

CDR3 bases: TGTGCCAGCAGTCGTGCGGGGGACCAAGGTTTGGCTTTCTTT. It yields the protein CASSRAGDQGLAFF. This chain uses TRBV12-3 or TRBV12-4 with TRBJ1-1, with D possibly being TRBD1 (5 bases). V dropped 5 bases and J dropped 11 bases, with 21 bases sitting between them. The CDR3 runs 14 residues.

V and J are TRBV29-1 and TRBJ2-5; 8 positions match TRBD1. Per germline, CDR1 SQVTM and CDR2 ANQGSEA. This CDR3 region has 13 residues. The V and J ends lost 6 bases and 7 bases, in that order; junction bases with no gene match: 10. CDR3 loop: CSVAATGAPTQYF. CDR3 DNA: TGCAGCGTGGCTGCGACAGGGGCGCCGACCCAGTACTTC. Filled out from reference TRBV29-1 and TRBJ2-5, the complete variable domain reads SAVISQKPSRDICQRGTSLTIQCQVDSQVTMMFWYRQQPGQSLTLIATANQGSEATYESGFVIDKFPISRPNLTFSTLTVSNMSPEDSSIYLCSVAATGAPTQYFGPGTRLLVL.

The chain joins TRBV24-1 to TRBJ2-3; D might be TRBD1 or TRBD2, each matching 5 bases. Germline-derived CDR1 and CDR2 are KGHDR and SFDVKD. This CDR3 is 18 amino acids long. Between the trimmed V and J ends, which lost 0 bases and 3 bases, there was a span of 18 bases. For the CDR3, the DNA is TGTGCCACCAGTGATTTGAAGGACGCTCCTTGGGGGACAGATACGCAGTATTTT. Protein product: CATSDLKDAPWGTDTQYF.

This clonotype was observed many times. V is TRBV5-6 and J is TRBJ1-5, with D unresolved. Germline CDR1 is SGHDT and CDR2 is YYEEEE. The V end lost 4 bases, the J end lost 7 bases, and 15 bases lay between the germline ends. The CDR3 extends over 14 amino acids. CDR3: CASSRGEAGQPQHF. The CDR3 DNA reads as TGTGCCAGCAGCCGCGGTGAGGCGGGCCAGCCCCAGCATTTT. The complete variable domain, with remaining parts taken from reference TRBV5-6 and TRBJ1-5, reads DAGVTQSPTHLIKTRGQQVTLRCSPKSGHDTVSWYQQALGQGPQFIFQYYEEEERQRGNFPDRFSGHQFPNYSSELNVNALLLGDSALYLCASSRGEAGQPQHFGDGTRLSIL.

The rearrangement joins TRBV10-3 to TRBJ2-3; TRBD2 matches 10 bases. The CDR3 spans 15 residues. V trimming: 6 bases; J trimming: 3 bases; junction bases outside the gene matches: 6. CDR1 is ENHRY, CDR2 SYGVKD, per germline. CDR3 sequence reads: CAISPGLATTDTQYF. In nucleotides, the CDR3 is TGTGCCATCAGCCCGGGACTAGCGACAACAGATACGCAGTATTTT.

V usage is TRBV20-1 and J usage is TRBJ2-5; 12 bases map to TRBD2. Germline trimming cut 6 bases from V and 11 bases from J; bases unmatched to any gene: 22. The CDR3 contains 17 residues. CDR1 and CDR2 (germline): DFQATT, SNEGSKA (reference sequence). In DNA, the CDR3 is TGCAGTGCCCCAGGACAGGGAAGACTAGCGGGAGCCTCTGAGCAGTACTTC. Translating it yields CSAPGQGRLAGASEQYF.

The chain is built from TRBV12-3 or TRBV12-4 and TRBJ2-3; 10 nucleotides match TRBD1. V lost 10 bases to trimming and J lost 3 bases; unmatched junction nucleotides: 7. This CDR3 comprises 14 residues. The CDR3 DNA is TGTGCCACTGGGGGGGACAGGGGAACAGATACGCAGTATTTT. Translated: CATGGDRGTDTQYF.

The chain has TRBV2 and TRBJ2-3, with D possibly TRBD1 on 5 matching bases. This CDR3 is 15 amino acids long. Looked up from germline, CDR1 is SNHLY and CDR2 is FYNNEI. Trimming removed 2 bases at V and 4 bases at J, with 13 bases between. The CDR3 is CASSERVRAADTQYF. The CDR3 DNA is TGTGCCAGCAGTGAAAGAGTCAGGGCGGCAGATACGCAGTATTTT.

The CDR3 reads CASSMQGLGNQPQHF. CDR3 nucleotide sequence: TGTGCCAGCAGTATGCAGGGTTTAGGCAATCAGCCCCAGCATTTT. The V and J genes are TRBV2 and TRBJ1-5; maybe TRBD1 (5 bases). Per the germline V gene, CDR1 is SNHLY and CDR2 is FYNNEI. The CDR3 consists of 15 residues. Trimming stripped 5 bases from V and 2 bases from J, with 13 bases between.

In its sample, this clonotype was seen many times. V gene TRBV27 combines with J gene TRBJ2-3; D is undetermined. The CDR3 covers 15 residues. Germline V CDR1 and CDR2: MNHEY, SMNVEV (reference sequence). Trimming pared 5 bases from V and 2 bases from J, leaving 14 bases between. The CDR3 is CASSPPGPFTDTQYF. As DNA, the CDR3 is TGTGCCAGCAGTCCCCCAGGACCATTCACAGATACGCAGTATTTT.

The chain couples TRBV29-1 to TRBJ2-1; 8 nucleotides match TRBD1. J was trimmed by 5 bases and V by 6 bases; bases with no gene match: 3. The CDR3 is made up of 12 amino acids. Germline V gene sequence: CDR1 SQVTM, CDR2 ANQGSEA. In DNA, the CDR3 is TGCAGCGTGGGACAGGCGGACAATGAGCAGTTCTTC. Translated: CSVGQADNEQFF.

The chain has TRBV29-1 and TRBJ1-2; D perhaps matches TRBD1 (5 bases). Germline V lookup: CDR1 SQVTM, CDR2 ANQGSEA. CDR3 length: 12 residues. V was shortened by 4 bases and J by 7 bases, with 13 bases between the two germline ends. CDR3: CSVGGGNGGYTF. CDR3 nucleotide sequence: TGCAGCGTTGGGGGCGGGAATGGTGGCTACACCTTC.

V gene TRBV7-2 combines with J gene TRBJ2-4, with D hard to call. The ends were cut back, 5 bases at V and 0 bases at J, with 8 bases in the middle. CDR1 is SGHTA and CDR2 is FQGNSA in the germline V gene. CDR3 size: 14 residues. In DNA form, the CDR3 reads TGTGCCAGCAGCCCCGAGGTAGCCAAAAACATTCAGTACTTC. Translated: CASSPEVAKNIQYF.

This chain joins TRBV20-1 and TRBJ1-6, with a tentative D call TRBD1 (5 bases). Germline CDR1 reads DFQATT; CDR2 reads SNEGSKA (reference sequence). V lost 0 bases, J lost 6 bases, and 12 bases lay in between. The CDR3 runs to 15 residues. In DNA form, the CDR3 reads TGCAGTGCTAGAGATGGGGGGACTGGTAATTCACCCCTCCACTTT. Protein sequence: CSARDGGTGNSPLHF.

This chain links TRBV6-1 with TRBJ2-5, with TRBD1 matching 9 bases. V dropped 7 bases and J dropped 1; count of bases not matched to a gene: 4. Germline V lookup: CDR1 MNHNS, CDR2 SASEGT. This CDR3 is 14 amino acids long. CDR3 sequence: CASKDRGAQETQYF. DNA for the CDR3: TGTGCCAGCAAAGACAGGGGGGCCCAAGAGACCCAGTACTTC.

The chain recombines TRBV11-2 with TRBJ1-1, with no clear D. Germline values: CDR1 SGHAT, CDR2 FQNNGV. This CDR3 contains 13 residues. V was trimmed by 6 bases and J by 3 bases, leaving 11 bases between them. The CDR3 sequence: CASSQQRDTEAFF. The CDR3 bases are TGTGCCAGCAGTCAACAGAGGGACACTGAAGCTTTCTTT.

V and J are TRBV3-1 and TRBJ2-7; possible D gene TRBD2, 6 bases. Trimming removed 5 bases at V and 0 bases at J, with 14 bases between. CDR1 LGHDT and CDR2 YNNKEL come from the germline V gene (reference sequence). The CDR3 is 15 amino acids. The CDR3 DNA reads as TGTGCCAGCAGCAAAGTGGGACTCCCCTCCTACGAGCAGTACTTC. Its protein is CASSKVGLPSYEQYF.

The rearrangement joins TRBV24-1 to TRBJ2-7; the D gene could be TRBD1 or TRBD2 (6 bases each). Germline V gene sequence: CDR1 KGHDR, CDR2 SFDVKD. The CDR3 covers 14 residues. Trimming shortened V by 4 bases and J by 10 bases, and 19 bases separated the two germline ends. CDR3 nucleotide sequence: TGTGCCACCAGTGAGGCCGGGCTTCGGGGGCCCCAGTACTTC. Its translation: CATSEAGLRGPQYF.

The chain is built from TRBV7-9 and TRBJ2-5, with 11 bases lining up with TRBD2. The junction had 13 bases not matched to a gene; V was cut back by 5 bases and J by 11 bases. Per the germline V gene, CDR1 is SEHNR and CDR2 is FQNEAQ (reference sequence). The CDR3 contains 15 residues. The DNA of the CDR3 is TGTGCCAGCAGCAGCGGTACTAGCGGGAGTTGGGGGCAGTACTTC. This codes for CASSSGTSGSWGQYF.

The sample holds one count of this clonotype. CDR3 nucleotide sequence: TGCGCCAGCAGCTGGTCGCAGCGGGGCACAGATACGCAGTATTTT. This gives the protein CASSWSQRGTDTQYF. This chain connects TRBV5-1 to TRBJ2-3; D perhaps matches TRBD2 (6 bases). Trimming removed 3 bases at V and 1 base at J, with 12 bases between. Germline V lookup: CDR1 SGHRS, CDR2 YFSETQ. The CDR3 sequence is 15 residues long.